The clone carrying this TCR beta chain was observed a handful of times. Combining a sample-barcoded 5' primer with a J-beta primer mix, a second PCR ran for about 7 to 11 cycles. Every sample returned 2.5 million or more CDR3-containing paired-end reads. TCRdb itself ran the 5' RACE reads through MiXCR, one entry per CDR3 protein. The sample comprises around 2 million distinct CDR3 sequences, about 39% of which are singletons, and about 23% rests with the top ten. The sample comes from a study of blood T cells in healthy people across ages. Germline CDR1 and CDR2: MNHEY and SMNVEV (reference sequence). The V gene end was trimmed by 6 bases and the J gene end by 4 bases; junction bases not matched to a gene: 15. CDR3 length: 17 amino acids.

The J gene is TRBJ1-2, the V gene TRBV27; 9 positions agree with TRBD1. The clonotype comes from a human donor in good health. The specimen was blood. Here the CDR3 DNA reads TGTGCCAGCAGCCCTGGAGGGGACAGGGTCCCTCCCTATGGCTACACCTTC. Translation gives CASSPGGDRVPPYGYTF.